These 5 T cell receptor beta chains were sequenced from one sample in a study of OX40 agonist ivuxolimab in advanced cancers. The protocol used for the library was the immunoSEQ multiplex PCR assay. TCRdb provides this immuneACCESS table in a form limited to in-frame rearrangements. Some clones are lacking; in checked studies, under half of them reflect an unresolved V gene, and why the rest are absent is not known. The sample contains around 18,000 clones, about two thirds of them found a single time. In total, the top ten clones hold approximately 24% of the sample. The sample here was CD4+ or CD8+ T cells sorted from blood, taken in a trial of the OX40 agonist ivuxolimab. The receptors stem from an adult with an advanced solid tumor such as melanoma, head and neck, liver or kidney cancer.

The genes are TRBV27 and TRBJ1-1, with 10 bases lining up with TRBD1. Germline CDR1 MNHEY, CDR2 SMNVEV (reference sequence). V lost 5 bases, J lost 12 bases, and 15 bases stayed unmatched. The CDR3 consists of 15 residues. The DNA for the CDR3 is TGTGCCAGCAGTCTCCCGGACAGGGGGACCAGGGAAACTTTCTTT. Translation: CASSLPDRGTRETFF.

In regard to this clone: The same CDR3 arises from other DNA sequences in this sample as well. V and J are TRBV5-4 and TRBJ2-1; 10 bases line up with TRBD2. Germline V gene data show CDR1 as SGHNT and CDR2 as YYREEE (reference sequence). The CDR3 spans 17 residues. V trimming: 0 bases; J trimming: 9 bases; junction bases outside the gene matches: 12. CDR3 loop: CASSLGETSGGAGEQFF. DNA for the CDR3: TGTGCCAGCAGCTTGGGAGAGACCAGCGGGGGGGCTGGTGAGCAGTTCTTC.

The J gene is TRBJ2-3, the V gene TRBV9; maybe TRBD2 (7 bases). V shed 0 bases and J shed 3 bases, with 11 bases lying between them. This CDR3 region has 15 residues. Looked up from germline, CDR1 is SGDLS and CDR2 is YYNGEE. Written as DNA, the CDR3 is TGTGCCAGCAGCGTAGGGGGGGGCCGGACAGATACGCAGTATTTT. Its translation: CASSVGGGRTDTQYF.

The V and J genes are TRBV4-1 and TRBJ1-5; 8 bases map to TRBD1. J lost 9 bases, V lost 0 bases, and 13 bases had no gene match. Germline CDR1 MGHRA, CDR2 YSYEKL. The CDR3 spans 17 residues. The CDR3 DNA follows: TGCGCCAGCAGCCAAGATTTGGGGACAGGAACAACGGCGCCCCAGCATTTT. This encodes CASSQDLGTGTTAPQHF.

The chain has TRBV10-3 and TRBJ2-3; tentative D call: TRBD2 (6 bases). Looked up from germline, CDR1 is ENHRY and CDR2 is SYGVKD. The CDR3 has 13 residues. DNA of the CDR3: TGTGCTCTATCCGCGGGGTTCACAGATACGCAGTATTTT. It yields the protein CALSAGFTDTQYF.